These 24 T cell receptor beta chains were sequenced from one sample in a study of graft-versus-host responses after intestinal transplantation. Sequencing was performed with immunoSEQ multiplex PCR; in TCRdb, only in-frame clones are kept and a portion is missing. The table has over 80,000 clones, approximately 85% seen once. Sequencing was performed on PBMCs, taken 255 days after intestinal transplant. Receptors originate from a human patient who received an intestinal transplant, so some T cells may come from the graft donor.

This chain links TRBV6-5 with TRBJ1-1, with D maybe TRBD1 (6 bases). This CDR3 comprises 15 residues. V was pared by 2 bases and J by 3 bases, with 13 bases between. CDR1 is MNHEY, CDR2 SVGAGI, per germline. The CDR3 here is CASSYGPTGHTEAFF. The DNA for the CDR3 is TGTGCCAGCAGTTACGGGCCGACAGGCCACACTGAAGCTTTCTTT.

In this sample, this clone turned up once. The chain has TRBV27 and TRBJ2-7, with D possibly being TRBD2 (6 bases). The CDR3 extends over 14 amino acids. The V end lost 5 bases, the J end lost 9 bases, and 20 bases lay between the germline ends. Germline values: CDR1 MNHEY, CDR2 SMNVEV (reference sequence). The CDR3 region is CASSRGLGIRGQYF. CDR3 in DNA: TGTGCCAGCAGTCGGGGACTGGGGATCCGAGGGCAGTACTTC.

There are a few counts of this clone. This rearrangement joins TRBV5-8 to TRBJ2-7; TRBD1 aligns across 7 bases. Losses at the gene ends were 2 bases for V and 4 bases for J; bases not matched to a gene: 3. CDR1 and CDR2 (germline): SGHTS, YDEGEE. The length of the CDR3 is 13 residues. The CDR3 here is CASSFPDRYEQYF. The CDR3 DNA is TGTGCCAGCAGCTTCCCGGACAGGTACGAGCAGTACTTC.

The rearrangement links TRBV2 to TRBJ1-2; 7 nucleotides agree with TRBD1. The CDR3 runs to 14 residues. The trim removed 6 bases at V and 2 bases at J, leaving 6 bases unmatched. The germline CDR1 and CDR2 sequences are SNHLY and FYNNEI. Written as DNA, the CDR3 is TGTGCCAGCAGGCAGGGACAGACGAACTATGGCTACACCTTC. Translation gives CASRQGQTNYGYTF.

This clone was found a few times. The V and J genes are TRBV7-8 and TRBJ2-7; no definite D call. Between the trimmed V and J ends, which lost 8 bases and 5 bases, there was a span of 19 bases. The V gene's germline CDR1 is SGHVS and CDR2 FQNEAQ. CDR3 size: 14 residues. DNA for the CDR3: TGTGCCAGCCGGCGCCTCGTAGGTTCGGACGAGCAGTACTTC. Translated, it gives CASRRLVGSDEQYF.

The chain uses TRBV10-2 and TRBJ2-1; 7 nucleotides agree with TRBD1. With 8 bases clipped from V and 7 bases from J, the junction kept 5 bases outside the gene matches. The CDR3 has 12 amino acids. Germline V gene data show CDR1 as WSHSY and CDR2 as SAAADI. Here the CDR3 reads CASGTVSNEQFF. The CDR3 DNA reads TGCGCCAGCGGGACAGTTTCAAATGAGCAGTTCTTC.

V gene TRBV28 combines with J gene TRBJ1-5; D is unclear. This CDR3 has 11 residues. V lost 5 bases and J 3 bases, leaving 2 bases between the germline ends. Germline CDR1 MDHEN, CDR2 SYDVKM. For the CDR3, the DNA is TGTGCCAGCAGTGCCAATCAGCCCCAGCATTTT. It codes for CASSANQPQHF. The full variable domain, its missing parts supplied by reference TRBV28 and TRBJ1-5, is DVKVTQSSRYLVKRTGEKVFLECVQDMDHENMFWYRQDPGLGLRLIYFSYDVKMKEKGDIPEGYSVSREKKERFSLILESASTNQTSMYLCASSANQPQHFGDGTRLSIL.

J is TRBJ2-1 and V is TRBV28; 8 nucleotides align to TRBD2. The germline V gene has CDR1 MDHEN and CDR2 SYDVKM. The CDR3 totals 16 residues. The V and J ends lost 2 bases and 7 bases, in that order; junction bases with no gene match: 10. The chain's CDR3 is CASSLISSGLVNEQFF. CDR3 DNA sequence: TGTGCCAGCAGTTTAATTTCTAGCGGGCTGGTAAATGAGCAGTTCTTC. Full variable domain (missing parts from reference TRBV28 and TRBJ2-1): DVKVTQSSRYLVKRTGEKVFLECVQDMDHENMFWYRQDPGLGLRLIYFSYDVKMKEKGDIPEGYSVSREKKERFSLILESASTNQTSMYLCASSLISSGLVNEQFFGPGTRLTVL.

By share, this clone ranks as medium-sized. The V gene is TRBV28, the J gene TRBJ1-5, with 9 bases fitting TRBD1. This CDR3 is 15 amino acids long. Germline CDR1 and CDR2: MDHEN and SYDVKM. J was trimmed by 4 bases and V by 6 bases; bases with no gene match: 7. CDR3 region: CASRGQGRINQPQHF. CDR3 nucleotides: TGTGCCAGCAGAGGACAGGGGCGGATTAATCAGCCCCAGCATTTT.

The table lists this clone with a few counts. The rearrangement uses TRBV6-4 and TRBJ1-2; TRBD1 aligns across 10 bases. The CDR3 covers 15 residues. The germline CDR1 and CDR2 sequences are MRHNA and SNTAGT. The V and J ends lost 3 bases and 4 bases, in that order; junction bases with no gene match: 5. CDR3 nucleotide sequence: TGTGCCAGCAGTGATGACAGGGGGCCCACCTATGGCTACACCTTC. Translation gives CASSDDRGPTYGYTF.

This sequence joins TRBV6-1 and TRBJ2-1; 8 nucleotides line up with TRBD1. CDR3 size: 14 residues. The ends lost 7 bases at V and 8 bases at J; junction bases unmatched: 10. In germline, CDR1 is MNHNS, CDR2 SASEGT. CDR3 coding DNA: TGTGCCAGCACCCCGGTGGACAGGGTCCATGAGCAGTTCTTC. It codes for CASTPVDRVHEQFF.

V usage is TRBV5-1 and J usage is TRBJ2-5; 10 bases line up with TRBD2. The CDR3 has 16 residues. With V trimmed by 4 bases and J by 1 base, 7 bases remained unmatched. Germline V gives CDR1 SGHRS, CDR2 YFSETQ. The CDR3 sequence is CASSLGLAARQETQYF. The CDR3 coding sequence is TGCGCCAGCAGCCTCGGACTAGCGGCCCGCCAAGAGACCCAGTACTTC.

The rearrangement links TRBV6-1 to TRBJ2-1, with D unresolved. The ends were cut back, 1 base at V and 1 base at J, with 8 bases in the middle. This CDR3 has 15 residues. The V gene's germline CDR1 is MNHNS and CDR2 SASEGT. CDR3 sequence: CASSEGLTSYNEQFF. The CDR3 coding sequence is TGTGCCAGCAGTGAAGGGCTTACGTCCTACAATGAGCAGTTCTTC.

The chain carries TRBV2 and TRBJ1-2; possible D gene TRBD1, 6 bases. The CDR3 runs 16 residues. V lost 6 bases, J lost 8 bases, and 25 bases lay in between. Germline values: CDR1 SNHLY, CDR2 FYNNEI. Here the CDR3 DNA reads TGTGCCAGCAGGTGCAGGGGCGGACTGCCGAGGGTGGGCTACACCTTC. The encoded protein is CASRCRGGLPRVGYTF.

Regarding this clone: Additional DNA sequences in this sample encode the identical CDR3. The chain combines TRBV28 with TRBJ1-3; D gene unclear. The V end lost 5 bases, the J end lost 2 bases, and 7 bases lay between the germline ends. CDR3 size: 13 residues. CDR1 and CDR2 (germline): MDHEN, SYDVKM. CDR3 bases: TGTGCCAGCAGTCGACAAACTGGAAACACCATATATTTT. Its translation is CASSRQTGNTIYF.

The rearrangement joins TRBV6-5 to TRBJ2-1; possibly TRBD1 for D (6 bases). The CDR3 has 14 amino acids. Deletions cut 6 bases from V and 6 bases from J, with 15 bases between. Germline V gene lookup returns CDR1 MNHEY and CDR2 SVGAGI. The CDR3 loop reads CASSTPPQGNEQFF. CDR3 DNA sequence: TGTGCCAGCAGCACCCCCCCACAGGGCAATGAGCAGTTCTTC.

The rearrangement links TRBV28 to TRBJ2-7; a possible D gene is TRBD1 (5 bases). Trimming pared 5 bases from V and 5 bases from J, leaving 13 bases between. Germline loops: CDR1 MDHEN, CDR2 SYDVKM. The CDR3 has 13 amino acids. The CDR3 DNA reads TGTGCCAGCAGTACGGCAGGGTGGGACGAGCAGTACTTC. Its protein is CASSTAGWDEQYF.

This clone was picked up a small number of times. The V and J genes are TRBV6-5 and TRBJ1-1; 7 nucleotides line up with TRBD1. The junction had 8 bases not matched to a gene; V was cut back by 2 bases and J by 5 bases. CDR1 is MNHEY, CDR2 SVGAGI, per germline. CDR3 size: 15 residues. For the CDR3, the DNA is TGTGCCAGCAGTTACGCGCAGGGGGTGGGTACTGAAGCTTTCTTT. Protein sequence: CASSYAQGVGTEAFF.

The J gene is TRBJ1-3, the V gene TRBV6-6; tentatively, D is TRBD1 (5 bases). The length of the CDR3 is 14 residues. The V end lost 5 bases, the J end lost 0 bases, and 8 bases lay between the germline ends. The V gene's germline CDR1 is MNHNY and CDR2 SVGAGI (reference sequence). CDR3 nucleotide sequence: TGTGCCAGCAGTCCACAGGACTCTGGAAACACCATATATTTT. Translating it yields CASSPQDSGNTIYF.

J is TRBJ1-2 and V is TRBV2; D is uncertain. The CDR3 totals 13 residues. From germline, CDR1 is SNHLY and CDR2 FYNNEI. The V end lost 2 bases, the J end lost 4 bases, and 8 bases lay between the germline ends. The CDR3 loop is CASSERLRYGYTF. For the CDR3, the DNA is TGTGCCAGCAGTGAACGTCTCCGCTATGGCTACACCTTC.

The chain uses TRBV5-1 and TRBJ2-5; tentatively, D is TRBD1 or TRBD2 (6 bases each). CDR3 size: 16 residues. Germline V gives CDR1 SGHRS, CDR2 YFSETQ. With 4 bases removed from V and 3 bases from J, the gap between germline ends came to 19 bases. CDR3: CASSGGPRGVEETQYF. CDR3 nucleotide sequence: TGCGCCAGCAGCGGTGGACCTAGGGGGGTTGAAGAGACCCAGTACTTC.

The count of this clone is one. The CDR3 sequence: CAWRDQGWDTEAFF. The CDR3 bases are TGTGCCTGGAGGGATCAGGGTTGGGACACTGAAGCTTTCTTT. J is TRBJ1-1 and V is TRBV30, with D perhaps matching TRBD1 (5 bases). Per germline, CDR1 GTSNPN and CDR2 SVGIG (reference sequence). V gave up 3 bases and J gave up 3 bases, with 14 bases separating them. The length of the CDR3 is 14 residues.

J is TRBJ2-7 and V is TRBV27; 9 nucleotides line up with TRBD2. The V segment lost 2 bases and the J segment 3 bases; nucleotides outside the gene matches: 5. The CDR3 runs to 15 residues. Germline CDR1 and CDR2: MNHEY and SMNVEV (reference sequence). The CDR3 loop reads CASSLKASGNYEQYF. The CDR3 coding sequence is TGTGCCAGCAGTTTAAAGGCTAGCGGGAACTACGAGCAGTACTTC.

DNA for the CDR3: TGTGCCAGCAGCGGGACAGGTTTTAATGAAAAACTGTTTTTT. Amino acid sequence: CASSGTGFNEKLFF. V usage is TRBV6-5 and J usage is TRBJ1-4, with 8 nucleotides matching TRBD1. The CDR3 sequence is 14 residues long. V shed 6 bases and J 4 bases; nucleotides not matched to a gene: 4. Germline CDR1 MNHEY, CDR2 SVGAGI.